This T cell receptor beta chain derives from a study of blood T cell repertoires in COVID-19. Study background: Samples representing acute and convalescent COVID-19 were sourced from the United States, Italy and Spain. Sources were T cells, B-cell-depleted T cells, or PBMCs; the material itself was cDNA or gDNA.

CDR1 and CDR2 (germline): SGHTA, FQGNSA. The CDR3 has 13 residues. The V gene lost 5 bases and the J gene lost 4 bases, with 9 bases spanning the gap. Under the authors' procedure: Reference gene primers were amplified, and this amplification served to estimate nucleated cell counts. Data came from immunoSEQ multiplex PCR; TCRdb stores just in-frame clones and leaves some out. D and trimming come from the DNA, and the V and J calls and clone size come from that table. The sample has hundreds of thousands of clones, 65% to 90% seen once; the top ten hold roughly 5.3%. The rearrangement links TRBV7-2 to TRBJ1-5; no definite D call. The sequencing input was peripheral blood. The origin of this receptor is a man aged 45-60 years with active or convalescent COVID-19. CDR3 sequence (DNA): TGTGCCAGCAGCGTTGGCCAGAATCAGCCCCAGCATTTT. Translating it yields CASSVGQNQPQHF. Using reference TRBV7-2 and TRBJ1-5 for the parts outside the CDR3, the full variable domain is GAGVSQSPSNKVTEKGKDVELRCDPISGHTALYWYRQSLGQGLEFLIYFQGNSAPDKSGLPSDRFSAERTGGSVSTLTIQRTQQEDSAVYLCASSVGQNQPQHFGDGTRLSIL.